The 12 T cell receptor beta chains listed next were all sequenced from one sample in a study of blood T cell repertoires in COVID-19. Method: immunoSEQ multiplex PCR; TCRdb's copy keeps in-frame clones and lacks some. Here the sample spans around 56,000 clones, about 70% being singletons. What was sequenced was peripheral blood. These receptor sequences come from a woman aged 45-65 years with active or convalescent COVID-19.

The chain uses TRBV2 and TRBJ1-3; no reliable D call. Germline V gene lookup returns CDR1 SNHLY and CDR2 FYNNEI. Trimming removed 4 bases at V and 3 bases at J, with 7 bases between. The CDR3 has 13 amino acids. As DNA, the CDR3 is TGTGCCAGCAGTGCCGGGAATGGAAACACCATATATTTT. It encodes CASSAGNGNTIYF.

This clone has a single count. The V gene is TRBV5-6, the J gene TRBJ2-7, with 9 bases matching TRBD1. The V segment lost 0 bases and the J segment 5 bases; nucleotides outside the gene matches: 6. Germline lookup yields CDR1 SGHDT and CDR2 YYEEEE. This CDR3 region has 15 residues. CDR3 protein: CASSLDRGLWDEQYF. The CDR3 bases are TGTGCCAGCAGCTTGGACAGGGGGCTTTGGGACGAGCAGTACTTC.

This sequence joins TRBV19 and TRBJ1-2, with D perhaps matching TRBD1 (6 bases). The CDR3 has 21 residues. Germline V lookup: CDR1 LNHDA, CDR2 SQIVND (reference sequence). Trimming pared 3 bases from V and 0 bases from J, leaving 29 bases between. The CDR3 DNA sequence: TGTGCCAGTAGTATTAGGGGGGGATTATCCCGGGACGGAAGAGCTAACTATGGCTACACCTTC. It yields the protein CASSIRGGLSRDGRANYGYTF.

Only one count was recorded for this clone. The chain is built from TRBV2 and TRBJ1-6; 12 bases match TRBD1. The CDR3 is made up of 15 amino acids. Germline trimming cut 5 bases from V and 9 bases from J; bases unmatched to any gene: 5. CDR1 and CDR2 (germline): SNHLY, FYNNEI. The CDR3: CASSLGQGAASPLHF. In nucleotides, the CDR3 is TGTGCCAGCAGTCTGGGACAGGGGGCCGCTTCACCCCTCCACTTT.

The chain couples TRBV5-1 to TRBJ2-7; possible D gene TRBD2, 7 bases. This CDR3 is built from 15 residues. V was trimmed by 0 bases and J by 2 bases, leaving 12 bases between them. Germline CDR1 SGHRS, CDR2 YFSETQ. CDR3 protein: CASSLDGGAPYEQYF. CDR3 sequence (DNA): TGCGCCAGCAGCTTGGATGGGGGGGCACCCTACGAGCAGTACTTC.

CDR3 in amino acids: CASSYGRGNEKLFF. The CDR3 nucleotides are TGTGCCAGCAGTTATGGTCGGGGGAATGAAAAACTGTTTTTT. This sequence joins TRBV6-2 or TRBV6-3 and TRBJ1-4; TRBD1 might be the D (5 bases). Trimming took off 3 bases at V and 5 bases at J, with 10 bases between the two ends. Germline loops: CDR1 MNHEY, CDR2 SVGEGT. The CDR3 totals 14 residues.

DNA for the CDR3: TGTGCCAGCAGTTATGGGACAGGGAACACTGAAGCTTTCTTT. The encoded protein is CASSYGTGNTEAFF. The chain recombines TRBV6-5 with TRBJ1-1, with 8 bases aligning to TRBD1. The length of the CDR3 is 14 residues. The V gene end was trimmed by 3 bases and the J gene end by 1 base; junction bases not matched to a gene: 1. The germline V gene encodes CDR1 MNHEY and CDR2 SVGAGI.

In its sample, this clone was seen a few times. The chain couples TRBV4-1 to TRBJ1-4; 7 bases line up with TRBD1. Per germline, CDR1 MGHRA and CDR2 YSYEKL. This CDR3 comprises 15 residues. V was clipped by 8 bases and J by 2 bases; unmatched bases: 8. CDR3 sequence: CASRITGVTNEKLFF. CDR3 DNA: TGCGCCAGCCGGATCACAGGGGTTACTAATGAAAAACTGTTTTTT.

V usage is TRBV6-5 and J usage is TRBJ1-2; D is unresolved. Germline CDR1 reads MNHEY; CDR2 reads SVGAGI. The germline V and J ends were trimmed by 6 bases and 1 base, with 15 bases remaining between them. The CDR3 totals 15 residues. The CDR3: CASSPRGNLNYGYTF. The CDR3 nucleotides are TGTGCCAGCAGCCCGCGTGGTAACCTTAACTATGGCTACACCTTC.

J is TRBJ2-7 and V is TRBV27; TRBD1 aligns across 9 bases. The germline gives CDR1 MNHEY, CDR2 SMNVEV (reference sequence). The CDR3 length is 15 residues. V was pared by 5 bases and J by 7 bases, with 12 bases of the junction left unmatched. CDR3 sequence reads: CASSGGTGRSSEQYF. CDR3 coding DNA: TGTGCCAGCAGTGGAGGGACAGGGAGGAGTTCTGAGCAGTACTTC.

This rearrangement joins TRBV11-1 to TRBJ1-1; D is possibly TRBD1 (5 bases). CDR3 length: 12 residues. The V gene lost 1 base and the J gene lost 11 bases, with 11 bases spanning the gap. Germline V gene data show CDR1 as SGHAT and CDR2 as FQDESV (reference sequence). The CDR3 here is CASSLEGVVAFF. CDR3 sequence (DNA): TGTGCCAGCAGCTTAGAAGGGGTAGTTGCTTTCTTT.

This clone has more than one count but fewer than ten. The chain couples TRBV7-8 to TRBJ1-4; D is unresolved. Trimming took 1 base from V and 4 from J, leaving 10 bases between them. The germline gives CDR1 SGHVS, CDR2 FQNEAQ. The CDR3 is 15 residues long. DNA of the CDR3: TGTGCCAGCAGCTTAGGGAGGACGAGTAATGAAAAACTGTTTTTT. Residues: CASSLGRTSNEKLFF.